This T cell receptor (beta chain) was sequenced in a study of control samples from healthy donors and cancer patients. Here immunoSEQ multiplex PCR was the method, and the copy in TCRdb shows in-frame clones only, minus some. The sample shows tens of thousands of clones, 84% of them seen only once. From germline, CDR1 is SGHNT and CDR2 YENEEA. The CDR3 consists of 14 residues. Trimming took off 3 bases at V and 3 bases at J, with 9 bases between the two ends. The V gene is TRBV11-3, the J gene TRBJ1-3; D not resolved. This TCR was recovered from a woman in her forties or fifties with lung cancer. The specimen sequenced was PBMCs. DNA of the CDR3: TGTGCCAGCAGCTTGACCACTCTTGGAAACACCATATATTTT. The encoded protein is CASSLTTLGNTIYF.